The clone carrying this T cell receptor beta chain was observed once. The germline V gene has CDR1 MNHEY and CDR2 SMNVEV (reference sequence). The CDR3 is 17 amino acids. The V end was cut by 8 bases, the J end by 0 bases, with 20 bases between. Original processing methods: Reference gene primers were amplified, and this amplification served to estimate nucleated cell counts. This table comes from immunoSEQ multiplex PCR, and its TCRdb copy is limited to in-frame clones, with some not included. V and J calls and clone size follow that table, whereas D and trimming were derived from the DNA. The table has 200,000 to 250,000 clones, under 90% seen once; the top ten hold under 3.5%. Cohort placement rested on clinical history that participants reported themselves. This entry is derived from a study of blood T cell repertoires in COVID-19. Study as a whole: Acute and convalescent COVID-19 samples came from the United States, Italy and Spain.

The chain has TRBV27 and TRBJ2-4, with D perhaps TRBD1 (5 bases). The sequence came from an older woman who had recovered from COVID-19. The material sequenced was PBMCs or T cells enriched from blood (not recorded which). CDR3: CASCPLGRTLAKNIQYF. The CDR3 nucleotides are TGTGCCAGCTGCCCACTCGGACGGACACTAGCCAAAAACATTCAGTACTTC.